Listed below are T cell receptor beta chains from one sample, sequenced in a study of T-cell reconstitution after alpha-beta-depleted transplantation in children. A single record per CDR3 protein comes from TCRdb applying MiXCR to the PCR reads. Of about 200,000 distinct CDR3 sequences listed, roughly 7% are singletons. The source was PBMCs, collected before TCRalphabeta/CD19-depleted stem cell transplant. The receptors originated from a boy between 2 and 15 years old with acute lymphoblastic leukemia, due to receive a stem cell transplant. CDR3s include the opening cysteine and the closing phenylalanine or tryptophan. The order of the fields is V gene, clone size, J gene, D gene, CDR3 DNA, CDR3 protein. D genes are given only for firm matches. Clone size is shown for a subset of rows, as once, few, many or a class of expanded clone.

V: TRBV5-5
size: few
J: TRBJ2-7
D: TRBD1
DNA: TGTGCCAGCAGCTCGGGACAGGGGCGCCACGAGCAGTACTTC
CDR3: CASSSGQGRHEQYF

V: TRBV28
size: many
J: TRBJ2-7
D: .
DNA: TGTGCCAGCAGTTACAGGTTCCACGAGCAGTACTTC
CDR3: CASSYRFHEQYF

V: TRBV6-1
size: .
J: TRBJ2-5
D: .
DNA: TGTGCCAGCAGTCCCTTGGGGCAGGACTCTAACCAGTACTTC
CDR3: CASSPLGQDSNQYF

V: TRBV10-2
size: many
J: TRBJ2-7
D: .
DNA: TGCGCCAGCAGTGAAGCAGGAACCTACGAGCAGTACTTC
CDR3: CASSEAGTYEQYF

V: TRBV10-3
size: many
J: TRBJ2-2
D: .
DNA: TGTGCCATCAGTGAGTCGAGCGGGACCGGGGAGCTGTTTTTT
CDR3: CAISESSGTGELFF

V: TRBV7-4
size: .
J: TRBJ2-1
D: TRBD2
DNA: TGTGCCAGCAGCTTAGTCTCGGGAGGATCAATCTACAATGAGCAGTTCTTC
CDR3: CASSLVSGGSIYNEQFF

V: TRBV2
size: medium-sized
J: TRBJ2-1
D: TRBD1
DNA: TGTGCCAGAGCCTCCAGGGACAGGGGGCCAAATGAGCAGTTCTTC
CDR3: CARASRDRGPNEQFF

V: TRBV20-1
size: many
J: TRBJ1-5
D: .
DNA: TGCAGTGCTATAAGCGGACATTATCAGCCCCAGCATTTT
CDR3: CSAISGHYQPQHF

V: TRBV20-1
size: few
J: TRBJ2-5
D: .
DNA: TGCAGTGCTAGAGAACTTATACAAGAGACCCAGTACTTC
CDR3: CSARELIQETQYF

V: TRBV11-2
size: many
J: TRBJ2-5
D: .
DNA: TGTGCCAGCAGCTTCGAGGAGACCCAGTACTTC
CDR3: CASSFEETQYF

V: TRBV7-2
size: many
J: TRBJ2-3
D: .
DNA: TGTGCCAGCAGCTTATATCGCAGGGTTGCCACAGATACGCAGTATTTT
CDR3: CASSLYRRVATDTQYF

V: TRBV6-1
size: many
J: TRBJ2-4
D: TRBD1
DNA: TGTGCCAGCAGACCAACCACCGGGACAGGGGATCTTCAGTACTTC
CDR3: CASRPTTGTGDLQYF

V: TRBV7-8
size: few
J: TRBJ1-2
D: .
DNA: TGTGCCAGCAGCTTATCAGGGACCGGCAACTATGGCTACACCTTC
CDR3: CASSLSGTGNYGYTF

V: TRBV27
size: few
J: TRBJ1-2
D: .
DNA: TGTGCCACCCGTAATGTCCCCTGGAACGGCTACACCTTC
CDR3: CATRNVPWNGYTF

V: TRBV3-1
size: .
J: TRBJ2-7
D: .
DNA: TGTGCCAGCAGCCAAGGGGGGGCTCCCTACGAGCAGTACTTC
CDR3: CASSQGGAPYEQYF

V: TRBV7-3
size: .
J: TRBJ2-1
D: .
DNA: TGTGCCAGCAGCCCGGGACTTCCCCCACCCTTATACAATGAGCAGTTCTTC
CDR3: CASSPGLPPPLYNEQFF

V: TRBV3-1
size: many
J: TRBJ2-5
D: TRBD1
DNA: TGTGCCAGCAGCCAAGAAGGGGGCGAGACCCAGTACTTC
CDR3: CASSQEGGETQYF

V: TRBV7-2
size: many
J: TRBJ2-6
D: .
DNA: TGTGCCAGCAGCTCAAACAGGTTCTCTGGGGCCAACGTCCTGACTTTC
CDR3: CASSSNRFSGANVLTF

V: TRBV7-9
size: .
J: TRBJ2-1
D: .
DNA: TGTGCCAGCAGCCAAAATGCCCACAATGAGCAGTTCTTC
CDR3: CASSQNAHNEQFF

V: TRBV20-1
size: many
J: TRBJ1-5
D: .
DNA: TGCAGTGCTAGAGAAGAGGGTCTCGGGCAGCCCCAGCATTTT
CDR3: CSAREEGLGQPQHF

V: TRBV6-1
size: many
J: TRBJ2-1
D: TRBD2
DNA: TGTGCCAGCACCACCCCGAGACTAGCGGGAGATCTGGTCAATGAGCAGTTCTTC
CDR3: CASTTPRLAGDLVNEQFF

V: TRBV7-9
size: .
J: TRBJ1-4
D: .
DNA: TGTGCCAGCGGGGAGGGAGCGACTAATGAAAAACTGTTTTTT
CDR3: CASGEGATNEKLFF

V: TRBV4-3
size: many
J: TRBJ2-7
D: TRBD2
DNA: TGCGCCAGCAGTTTAGCGGGAGCAAAAGAGCAGTACTTC
CDR3: CASSLAGAKEQYF

V: TRBV5-1
size: many
J: TRBJ2-5
D: .
DNA: TGCGCCAGCAGCTTGGGACAGCAAGAGACCCAGTACTTC
CDR3: CASSLGQQETQYF

V: TRBV7-2
size: many
J: TRBJ2-1
D: .
DNA: TGTGCCAGCAGCTTATTTGGTGGGAAGGATGAGCAGTTCTTC
CDR3: CASSLFGGKDEQFF

V: TRBV13
size: many
J: TRBJ2-1
D: TRBD2
DNA: TGTGCCAGCAGCGGCGGGACTAGCGGGAGGGGGAATGAGCAGTTCTTC
CDR3: CASSGGTSGRGNEQFF

V: TRBV24-1
size: many
J: TRBJ2-7
D: TRBD2
DNA: TGTGCCACCAGTGACTCACTAGCGGGGCTGGTCGAGCAGTACTTC
CDR3: CATSDSLAGLVEQYF

V: TRBV7-3
size: .
J: TRBJ2-7
D: .
DNA: TGTGCCAGCAGCCCCCGTGGAGGGGGGAACTACGAGCAGTACTTC
CDR3: CASSPRGGGNYEQYF

V: TRBV7-2
size: many
J: TRBJ2-3
D: .
DNA: TGTGCCAGCAGCTTACACGGCTCAACGGCGGATACGCAGTATTTT
CDR3: CASSLHGSTADTQYF

V: TRBV12-3/TRBV12-4
size: many
J: TRBJ2-3
D: TRBD2
DNA: TGTGCCAGCAGTCCCCGGGGACTAGCAGATACGCAGTATTTT
CDR3: CASSPRGLADTQYF

V: TRBV29-1
size: many
J: TRBJ2-1
D: TRBD2
DNA: TGCAGCGTTGCAAACCTGACTAGCGGGAGGCCCAATGAGCAGTTCTTC
CDR3: CSVANLTSGRPNEQFF

V: TRBV30
size: many
J: TRBJ2-3
D: .
DNA: TGTGCCTGGAGTCCTTCGGCAGATACGCAGTATTTT
CDR3: CAWSPSADTQYF

V: TRBV15
size: many
J: TRBJ1-1
D: .
DNA: TGTGCCACCAGCAGAGTGGACACTGAAGCTTTCTTT
CDR3: CATSRVDTEAFF

V: TRBV12-5
size: .
J: TRBJ2-1
D: .
DNA: TGTGCTAGTGGTTTGGTATTGGCGGGAATCAATGAGCAGTTCTTC
CDR3: CASGLVLAGINEQFF

V: TRBV13
size: .
J: TRBJ2-1
D: .
DNA: TGTGCCAGCAACCTTGGACTCTCGACGTCCAATGAGCAGTTCTTC
CDR3: CASNLGLSTSNEQFF